Listed here are 32 T cell receptor beta chains from one sample, sequenced in a study of T cell responses to AZD1222 COVID-19 vaccine. Profiling relied on immunoSEQ multiplex PCR, and the TCRdb table lists in-frame clones only, not all of them. Of 120,000 or so clones in the sample, 85% to 90% were seen once. The sample in question was peripheral blood, obtained on day 0 of MenACWY control vaccination. The receptors were sampled from an adult in good health.

A few counts support this clone. V usage is TRBV7-3 and J usage is TRBJ1-1; D not certain. Trimming stripped 2 bases from V and 4 bases from J, with 8 bases between. Germline loops: CDR1 SGHTA, CDR2 FQGTGA. The CDR3 covers 13 residues. The CDR3 DNA is TGTGCCAGCAGCTTATCACTCGCCACTGAAGCTTTCTTT. It codes for CASSLSLATEAFF.

The chain is built from TRBV11-2 and TRBJ1-5, with D possibly being TRBD1 (5 bases). The germline V gene has CDR1 SGHAT and CDR2 FQNNGV. This CDR3 spans 14 amino acids. Trimming shortened V by 0 bases and J by 4 bases, and 7 bases separated the two germline ends. Here the CDR3 reads CASSLERQNQPQHF. The CDR3 nucleotides are TGTGCCAGCAGCTTAGAAAGACAGAATCAGCCCCAGCATTTT.

This clone occurred a few times. The genes are TRBV3-1 (or the pseudogene TRBV3-2) and TRBJ2-4; D is perhaps TRBD1 (5 bases). The V and J ends lost 1 base and 8 bases respectively, with 9 bases between them. The CDR3 length is 13 residues. Germline CDR1 and CDR2: LGHDT and YNNKEL (reference sequence). Written as DNA, the CDR3 is TGTGCCAGCAGCCAAGCCAGGGCGGACATTCAGTACTTC. Residues: CASSQARADIQYF.

This chain joins TRBV6-5 and TRBJ1-2; 7 bases fit TRBD1. CDR1 and CDR2 from the germline V gene are MNHEY and SVGAGI. The CDR3 extends over 12 amino acids. V shed 5 bases, J shed 7 bases, and the junction held 4 bases outside the gene matches. CDR3 in amino acids: CASSNRQGGYTF. The CDR3 region has the DNA TGTGCCAGCAGTAACCGACAGGGTGGCTACACCTTC.

The rearrangement uses TRBV27 and TRBJ2-7, with 9 bases identical to TRBD2. The CDR3 runs to 15 residues. Germline V gene sequence: CDR1 MNHEY, CDR2 SMNVEV (reference sequence). Trimming at V came to 6 bases and at J to 1 base, leaving 7 bases not matched to a gene. CDR3 nucleotide sequence: TGTGCCAGCAGAACCGGGACTAGCAGTTCCTACGAGCAGTACTTC. Translation gives CASRTGTSSSYEQYF.

The rearrangement uses TRBV4-2 and TRBJ2-7; 8 bases map to TRBD2. With V trimmed by 4 bases and J by 4 bases, 12 bases remained unmatched. The CDR3 consists of 16 residues. Per germline, CDR1 LGHNA and CDR2 YNFKEQ. CDR3 sequence (DNA): TGTGCCAGCAGCCCACATGAAAGAACGGGAGGGTACGAGCAGTACTTC. It encodes CASSPHERTGGYEQYF.

The sample holds one count of this clone. The rearrangement joins TRBV11-3 to TRBJ2-1, with a possible D match to TRBD2 (7 bases). The length of the CDR3 is 14 residues. Deletions cut 3 bases from V and 8 bases from J, with 14 bases between. Germline-derived CDR1 and CDR2 are SGHNT and YENEEA. The CDR3 loop is CASSFGGRVDEQFF. Written as DNA, the CDR3 is TGTGCCAGCAGCTTCGGGGGGCGGGTCGATGAGCAGTTCTTC.

The V call is TRBV7-8, the J call TRBJ2-2; D is undetermined. With 7 bases removed from V and 11 bases from J, the gap between germline ends came to 17 bases. CDR3 length: 13 amino acids. Germline CDR1 SGHVS, CDR2 FQNEAQ. CDR3 sequence reads: CASTSEGFPELFF. The DNA for the CDR3 is TGTGCCAGCACCTCCGAAGGGTTTCCCGAGCTGTTTTTT.

The rearrangement uses TRBV3-1 (or the pseudogene TRBV3-2) and TRBJ2-1; D is unclear. The V and J ends lost 4 bases and 7 bases respectively, with 17 bases between them. Germline CDR1 reads LGHDT; CDR2 reads YNNKEL (reference sequence). This CDR3 has 15 amino acids. CDR3 nucleotides: TGTGCCAGCAGCCGCGTAGGGCTAGGGAAAAATGAGCAGTTCTTC. Amino acid sequence: CASSRVGLGKNEQFF.

The chain links TRBV30 to TRBJ2-1; a possible D gene is TRBD2 (6 bases). CDR3 length equals 17 residues. CDR1 and CDR2 from the germline V gene are GTSNPN and SVGIG (reference sequence). V was trimmed by 3 bases and J by 0 bases, leaving 18 bases between them. The CDR3 DNA reads TGTGCCTGGAGCAGATGGGATCACGGGGGCTCCTACAATGAGCAGTTCTTC. Translating it yields CAWSRWDHGGSYNEQFF.

This chain joins TRBV27 and TRBJ2-7; 12 bases line up with TRBD1. CDR3 size: 16 residues. Germline-derived CDR1 and CDR2 are MNHEY and SMNVEV (reference sequence). V dropped 6 bases and J dropped 3; count of bases not matched to a gene: 9. The CDR3 bases are TGTGCCAGCAGGAAAACCGGGACAGGGGGCTTCTACGAGCAGTACTTC. Residues: CASRKTGTGGFYEQYF.

The J gene is TRBJ2-2, the V gene TRBV12-3 or TRBV12-4; TRBD1 aligns across 8 bases. The ends lost 6 bases at V and 5 bases at J; junction bases unmatched: 2. The CDR3 has 13 amino acids. The CDR3 bases are TGTGCCAGCAGCCGGACAGGGACCGGGGAGCTGTTTTTT. It translates to CASSRTGTGELFF.

The chain joins TRBV5-1 to TRBJ2-1; D unclear. V was pared by 0 bases and J by 5 bases, with 6 bases between. Germline lookup yields CDR1 SGHRS and CDR2 YFSETQ. CDR3 size: 13 residues. CDR3 region: CASSLAFDNEQFF. As DNA, the CDR3 is TGCGCCAGCAGCTTGGCCTTTGACAATGAGCAGTTCTTC. Complete variable domain (other parts from reference TRBV5-1 and TRBJ2-1): KAGVTQTPRYLIKTRGQQVTLSCSPISGHRSVSWYQQTPGQGLQFLFEYFSETQRNKGNFPGRFSGRQFSNSRSEMNVSTLELGDSALYLCASSLAFDNEQFFGPGTRLTVL.

V and J are TRBV29-1 and TRBJ1-1; D is unclear. The CDR3 spans 14 residues. V was shortened by 4 bases and J by 1 base, with 13 bases between the two germline ends. In germline, CDR1 is SQVTM, CDR2 ANQGSEA. The CDR3 is CSVAYREPNTEAFF. The CDR3 DNA sequence: TGCAGCGTTGCGTACCGGGAGCCGAACACTGAAGCTTTCTTT.

This clone was found a few times. The genes are TRBV29-1 and TRBJ1-1; D gene uncertain. V gave up 7 bases and J gave up 5 bases, with 8 bases separating them. The CDR3 runs 10 residues. The germline V gene encodes CDR1 SQVTM and CDR2 ANQGSEA. The CDR3 coding sequence is TGCAGCGCTTGGGGTACTGAAGCTTTCTTT. It codes for CSAWGTEAFF.

The chain combines TRBV7-9 with TRBJ1-1; the D is unclear. Germline CDR1 reads SEHNR; CDR2 reads FQNEAQ (reference sequence). The CDR3 consists of 15 residues. V was trimmed by 5 bases and J by 1 base, leaving 14 bases between them. CDR3 amino acids: CASSPGWGTNTEAFF. In DNA, the CDR3 is TGTGCCAGCAGCCCCGGTTGGGGAACGAACACTGAAGCTTTCTTT.

The V call is TRBV6-5, the J call TRBJ1-2, with 7 bases aligning to TRBD1. Germline CDR1 and CDR2: MNHEY and SVGAGI. V dropped 0 bases and J dropped 0; count of bases not matched to a gene: 4. This CDR3 contains 16 residues. CDR3 loop: CASSYSGQLANYGYTF. The CDR3 bases are TGTGCCAGCAGTTACTCGGGACAGTTAGCTAACTATGGCTACACCTTC.

This clone showed up just a few times. This rearrangement joins TRBV30 to TRBJ1-2, with unresolved D. Germline CDR1 reads GTSNPN; CDR2 reads SVGIG (reference sequence). This CDR3 is built from 14 residues. Trimming removed 5 bases from V and 2 bases from J, with 15 bases in between. The CDR3 is CAWALGVGNYGYTF. In DNA, the CDR3 is TGTGCCTGGGCGTTAGGTGTGGGGAACTATGGCTACACCTTC.

The gene calls are TRBV4-1 and TRBJ2-1; D gene uncertain. The V gene lost 1 base and the J gene lost 3 bases, with 13 bases spanning the gap. The CDR3 loop spans 16 amino acids. CDR1 MGHRA and CDR2 YSYEKL come from the germline V gene. CDR3 amino acids: CASSQVNMGFYNEQFF. The DNA for the CDR3 is TGCGCCAGCAGCCAAGTCAATATGGGGTTCTACAATGAGCAGTTCTTC.

This chain joins TRBV10-1 and TRBJ2-3, with D uncertain. Looked up from germline, CDR1 is WNHNN and CDR2 is SYGVQD (reference sequence). CDR3 length equals 12 residues. Trimming took 2 bases from V and 6 from J, leaving 6 bases between them. In DNA, the CDR3 is TGCGCCAGCAGTGAGGCCCTGGATACGCAGTATTTT. This sequence encodes CASSEALDTQYF.

This chain connects TRBV6-5 to TRBJ2-7; the D gene is possibly TRBD1 (6 bases). V gave up 6 bases and J gave up 3 bases, with 15 bases separating them. Germline V gene sequence: CDR1 MNHEY, CDR2 SVGAGI. This CDR3 has 14 amino acids. Written as DNA, the CDR3 is TGTGCCAGCAGCCTTGCCGGGACAAACTACGAGCAGTACTTC. Its translation is CASSLAGTNYEQYF.

Here the CDR3 reads CASSSSLSGHRSYNEQFF. In DNA, the CDR3 is TGTGCCAGCAGCTCCTCCCTCAGCGGGCACCGCTCCTACAATGAGCAGTTCTTC. The chain uses TRBV7-9 and TRBJ2-1, with D possibly TRBD2 on 6 matching bases. V was cut by 4 bases and J by 0 bases, with 19 bases left in between. The CDR3 totals 18 residues. Germline V gives CDR1 SEHNR, CDR2 FQNEAQ (reference sequence).

The rearrangement links TRBV18 to TRBJ1-1; unclear D gene. The V end was cut by 0 bases, the J end by 0 bases, with 5 bases between. Per the germline V gene, CDR1 is KGHSH and CDR2 is LQKENI. The CDR3 contains 14 residues. In DNA form, the CDR3 reads TGTGCCAGCTCACCACCAGGCCTGAACACTGAAGCTTTCTTT. Amino acids: CASSPPGLNTEAFF.

This chain joins TRBV5-6 and TRBJ2-7; a possible D gene is TRBD2 (7 bases). Germline V gene lookup returns CDR1 SGHDT and CDR2 YYEEEE. The CDR3 is 14 residues long. The V end lost 0 bases, the J end lost 2 bases, and 9 bases lay between the germline ends. The CDR3 loop reads CASSLGGGPYEQYF. CDR3 nucleotides: TGTGCCAGCAGCTTGGGCGGGGGCCCCTACGAGCAGTACTTC.

This chain uses TRBV4-2 with TRBJ1-2; D remains unclear. This CDR3 has 12 residues. Germline-derived CDR1 and CDR2 are LGHNA and YNFKEQ. The V gene lost 0 bases and the J gene lost 8 bases, with 7 bases spanning the gap. The CDR3 DNA is TGTGCCAGCAGCCAAGAGACGTACGGCTACACCTTC. It codes for CASSQETYGYTF.

The J gene is TRBJ2-5, the V gene TRBV9; 10 nucleotides match TRBD2. Germline V gene lookup returns CDR1 SGDLS and CDR2 YYNGEE. The CDR3 is made up of 15 amino acids. V shed 2 bases, J shed 0 bases, and the junction held 1 base outside the gene matches. CDR3 protein: CASSVGLANQETQYF. The CDR3 nucleotides read TGTGCCAGCAGCGTGGGACTAGCGAACCAAGAGACCCAGTACTTC.

This clone has only a few counts. This sequence joins TRBV6-4 and TRBJ2-1, with 7 bases that match TRBD2. With 3 bases clipped from V and 6 bases from J, the junction kept 8 bases outside the gene matches. The CDR3 loop spans 15 amino acids. The germline V gene encodes CDR1 MRHNA and CDR2 SNTAGT. CDR3 residues: CASSDTSEGANEQFF. The CDR3 DNA sequence: TGTGCCAGCAGTGATACTAGCGAAGGGGCCAATGAGCAGTTCTTC.

This clone appeared a single time. The chain combines TRBV6-4 with TRBJ1-1; D is uncertain. V was trimmed by 3 bases and J by 6 bases, leaving 17 bases between them. Germline V gene data show CDR1 as MRHNA and CDR2 as SNTAGT. This CDR3 spans 15 amino acids. The CDR3 region has the DNA TGTGCCAGCAGTGAGGGGAGACTTGGTGGTCCTGAAGCTTTCTTT. Translated: CASSEGRLGGPEAFF.

The rearrangement links TRBV12-3 or TRBV12-4 to TRBJ1-2, with a tentative D call TRBD1 (5 bases). The CDR3 is 13 residues long. Between the trimmed V and J ends, which lost 4 bases and 3 bases, there was a span of 9 bases. The CDR3 region has the DNA TGTGCCAGCAGTTGGGGGGAGTACTATGGCTACACCTTC. This encodes CASSWGEYYGYTF.

The rearrangement joins TRBV5-1 to TRBJ1-4; the D is unclear. Trimming cost V 1 base and J 10 bases, with 17 bases left between them. The CDR3 loop spans 15 amino acids. CDR1 and CDR2 (germline): SGHRS, YFSETQ. The CDR3 DNA reads as TGCGCCAGCAGCTTGCTTTCAGGTGTTTTGGGAAAACTGTTTTTT. It yields the protein CASSLLSGVLGKLFF.

The V and J genes are TRBV5-5 and TRBJ1-1; D not certain. V dropped 4 bases and J dropped 11 bases, with 21 bases sitting between them. This CDR3 region has 14 residues. The V gene's germline CDR1 is SGHKS and CDR2 YYEKEE (reference sequence). The CDR3 nucleotides read TGTGCCAGCAGCCCGGCATACCCCCGGGTCGACGCTTTCTTT. This gives the protein CASSPAYPRVDAFF.

V gene TRBV5-1 combines with J gene TRBJ2-7; tentative D call: TRBD1 (5 bases). Trimming took off 0 bases at V and 3 bases at J, with 13 bases between the two ends. This CDR3 has 15 amino acids. The germline gives CDR1 SGHRS, CDR2 YFSETQ. For the CDR3, the DNA is TGCGCCAGCAGCTTGGGGGATGACAGAAACTACGAGCAGTACTTC. It encodes CASSLGDDRNYEQYF. The full variable domain, with the rest looked up from reference TRBV5-1 and TRBJ2-7, is KAGVTQTPRYLIKTRGQQVTLSCSPISGHRSVSWYQQTPGQGLQFLFEYFSETQRNKGNFPGRFSGRQFSNSRSEMNVSTLELGDSALYLCASSLGDDRNYEQYFGPGTRLTVT.